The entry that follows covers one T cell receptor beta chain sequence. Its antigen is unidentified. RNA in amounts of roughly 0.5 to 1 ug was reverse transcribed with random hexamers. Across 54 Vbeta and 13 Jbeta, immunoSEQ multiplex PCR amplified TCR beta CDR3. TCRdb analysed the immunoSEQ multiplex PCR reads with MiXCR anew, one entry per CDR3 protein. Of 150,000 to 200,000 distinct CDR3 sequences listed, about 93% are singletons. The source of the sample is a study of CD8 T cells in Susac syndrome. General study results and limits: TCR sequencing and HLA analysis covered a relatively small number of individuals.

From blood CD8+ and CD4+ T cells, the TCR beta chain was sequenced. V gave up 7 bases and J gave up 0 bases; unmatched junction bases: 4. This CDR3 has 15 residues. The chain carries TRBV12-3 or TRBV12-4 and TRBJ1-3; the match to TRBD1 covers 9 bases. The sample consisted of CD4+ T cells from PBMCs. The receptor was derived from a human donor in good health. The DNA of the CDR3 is TGTGCCAGCAAACAGGGGGCCAGCTCTGGAAACACCATATATTTT. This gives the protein CASKQGASSGNTIYF.